This T cell receptor (beta chain) was identified in a study of blood T cell repertoires in COVID-19. In germline, CDR1 is MNHEY, CDR2 SMNVEV (reference sequence). Germline trimming cut 5 bases from V and 3 bases from J; bases unmatched to any gene: 13. This CDR3 is built from 16 residues. Produced via immunoSEQ multiplex PCR; TCRdb's table is partial and in-frame only. The sample records roughly 230,000 clones, about 80% being singletons. The chain couples TRBV27 to TRBJ2-7; 7 bases are shared with TRBD1. The TCR originated in a woman between 50 and 59 years old with acute or convalescent COVID-19. Specimen: peripheral blood. CDR3 nucleotides: TGTGCCAGCAGTCGCGCTACCGGGACAGCAGACTACGAGCAGTACTTC. Its translation: CASSRATGTADYEQYF.